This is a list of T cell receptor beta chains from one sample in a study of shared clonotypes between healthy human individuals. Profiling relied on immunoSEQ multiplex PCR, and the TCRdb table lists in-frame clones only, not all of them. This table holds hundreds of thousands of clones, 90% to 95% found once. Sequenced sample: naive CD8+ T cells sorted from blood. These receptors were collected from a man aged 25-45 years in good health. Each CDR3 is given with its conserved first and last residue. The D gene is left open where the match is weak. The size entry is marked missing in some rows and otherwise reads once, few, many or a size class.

CDR3 DNA: TGTGCCAGCAGCTTAGGGGTTCCGGAGACCCAGTACTTC; CDR3 protein: CASSLGVPETQYF; J gene: TRBJ2-5; V gene: TRBV11-2; D gene: .; clone size: .
CDR3 DNA: TGTGCCAGCGTCCGACAGAAGAACAATCAGCCCCAGCATTTT; CDR3 protein: CASVRQKNNQPQHF; J gene: TRBJ1-5; V gene: TRBV2; D gene: .; clone size: .
CDR3 DNA: TGTGCCAGCAGCGTAGTAGGAGGAATGAACACAGATACGCAGTATTTT; CDR3 protein: CASSVVGGMNTDTQYF; J gene: TRBJ2-3; V gene: TRBV9; D gene: .; clone size: .
CDR3 DNA: TGTGCCAGTAGTACTGACCGACAGGGGAGCTCCTACGAGCAGTACTTC; CDR3 protein: CASSTDRQGSSYEQYF; J gene: TRBJ2-7; V gene: TRBV19; D gene: TRBD1; clone size: .
CDR3 DNA: TGTGCCAGCAGTCAGGGGGCCTTCTACAATGAGCAGTTCTTC; CDR3 protein: CASSQGAFYNEQFF; J gene: TRBJ2-1; V gene: TRBV25-1; D gene: TRBD1; clone size: .
CDR3 DNA: TGTGCCATCAGTGAGGTGGACAGGGGGCGCGGGAATGGCTACACCTTC; CDR3 protein: CAISEVDRGRGNGYTF; J gene: TRBJ1-2; V gene: TRBV10-3; D gene: TRBD1; clone size: .
CDR3 DNA: TGTGCCAGCAGCGTAGCTGGTAACGTAGATCAGCCCCAGCATTTT; CDR3 protein: CASSVAGNVDQPQHF; J gene: TRBJ1-5; V gene: TRBV9; D gene: .; clone size: .
CDR3 DNA: TGTGCCAGCAGTTACGAAGTAGCGGGAGTCGCCTACGAGCAGTACTTC; CDR3 protein: CASSYEVAGVAYEQYF; J gene: TRBJ2-7; V gene: TRBV6-5; D gene: TRBD2; clone size: .
CDR3 DNA: TGTGCCAGCAACGTCTTTGGAGGGGGCCAGAATGAGCAGTTCTTC; CDR3 protein: CASNVFGGGQNEQFF; J gene: TRBJ2-1; V gene: TRBV19; D gene: .; clone size: .
CDR3 DNA: TGTGCCAGCAGCTTCATGACAAACTACAATGAGCAGTTCTTC; CDR3 protein: CASSFMTNYNEQFF; J gene: TRBJ2-1; V gene: TRBV11-2; D gene: .; clone size: .
CDR3 DNA: TGTGCCAGCAGCCCCAGAGGGGTTTGGGAGCAGTACTTC; CDR3 protein: CASSPRGVWEQYF; J gene: TRBJ2-7; V gene: TRBV11-2; D gene: .; clone size: once
CDR3 DNA: TGTGCCAGCAGTTTATCTGGTCAGCACAATGAGCAGTTCTTC; CDR3 protein: CASSLSGQHNEQFF; J gene: TRBJ2-1; V gene: TRBV27; D gene: .; clone size: .
CDR3 DNA: TGTGCCAGCAGTTACGGGTCGACAGATACGCAGTATTTT; CDR3 protein: CASSYGSTDTQYF; J gene: TRBJ2-3; V gene: TRBV6-5; D gene: .; clone size: .
CDR3 DNA: TGCGCCAGCGAACCATACCCCGGACAGGGTTTGGTAGATACGCAGTATTTT; CDR3 protein: CASEPYPGQGLVDTQYF; J gene: TRBJ2-3; V gene: TRBV5-1; D gene: TRBD1; clone size: .
CDR3 DNA: TGCAGCGGTCTCCGGGACAGCGGTAGGGACACTGAAGCTTTCTTT; CDR3 protein: CSGLRDSGRDTEAFF; J gene: TRBJ1-1; V gene: TRBV29-1; D gene: TRBD1; clone size: .
CDR3 DNA: TGTGCCAGCCGGGAACAGGTTATCGTAGGGGATACGCAGTATTTT; CDR3 protein: CASREQVIVGDTQYF; J gene: TRBJ2-3; V gene: TRBV27; D gene: .; clone size: .
CDR3 DNA: TGTGCCAGCAGCGTAGCTAGCGGGAGCGCAGATACGCAGTATTTT; CDR3 protein: CASSVASGSADTQYF; J gene: TRBJ2-3; V gene: TRBV9; D gene: TRBD2; clone size: .
CDR3 DNA: TGTGCCACCAGCACAGGGGACACCGACAATGAGCAGTTCTTC; CDR3 protein: CATSTGDTDNEQFF; J gene: TRBJ2-1; V gene: TRBV15; D gene: .; clone size: .
CDR3 DNA: TGTGCCAGCAGCTTAGAACAGACGCGTAACACTGAAGCTTTCTTT; CDR3 protein: CASSLEQTRNTEAFF; J gene: TRBJ1-1; V gene: TRBV7-9; D gene: .; clone size: .
CDR3 DNA: TGTGCCAGCAGCCCCTTAGCGGGAGAGGGGTTAGACGAGCAGTACTTC; CDR3 protein: CASSPLAGEGLDEQYF; J gene: TRBJ2-7; V gene: TRBV28; D gene: TRBD2; clone size: .
CDR3 DNA: TGTGCCAGCAGCCCGACTTCTTTCTCCTACGAGCAGTACTTC; CDR3 protein: CASSPTSFSYEQYF; J gene: TRBJ2-7; V gene: TRBV7-9; D gene: .; clone size: once
CDR3 DNA: TGTGCCAGCCGAGGCACTGAAGCTTTCTTT; CDR3 protein: CASRGTEAFF; J gene: TRBJ1-1; V gene: TRBV7-9; D gene: .; clone size: .
CDR3 DNA: TGTGCCAGCAGCCTTATCGGGACGGATGAGCAGTTCTTC; CDR3 protein: CASSLIGTDEQFF; J gene: TRBJ2-1; V gene: TRBV5-4; D gene: .; clone size: .
CDR3 DNA: TGTGCCAGCAGTTGGGACAGTCTCTATGGCTACACCTTC; CDR3 protein: CASSWDSLYGYTF; J gene: TRBJ1-2; V gene: TRBV6-5; D gene: TRBD1; clone size: .
CDR3 DNA: TGTGCCAGCAGGAAGACAGTCTACGAGCAGTACTTC; CDR3 protein: CASRKTVYEQYF; J gene: TRBJ2-7; V gene: TRBV28; D gene: .; clone size: .
CDR3 DNA: TGTGCCAGCAGTTCTAGACAGCTTCGGCAAGAGACCCAGTACTTC; CDR3 protein: CASSSRQLRQETQYF; J gene: TRBJ2-5; V gene: TRBV28; D gene: .; clone size: .
CDR3 DNA: TGCGCCAGCAGCGCGGGCCCGAACACTGAAGCTTTCTTT; CDR3 protein: CASSAGPNTEAFF; J gene: TRBJ1-1; V gene: TRBV4-1; D gene: .; clone size: .
CDR3 DNA: TGTGCTGCTAAAAACGGGCTAGCGGGAGCGGACGAGCAGTACTTC; CDR3 protein: CAAKNGLAGADEQYF; J gene: TRBJ2-7; V gene: TRBV28; D gene: TRBD2; clone size: .
CDR3 DNA: TGCGCCAGCAGCCAAGATCCACTAGCCGGCACAGATACGCAGTATTTT; CDR3 protein: CASSQDPLAGTDTQYF; J gene: TRBJ2-3; V gene: TRBV4-1; D gene: .; clone size: .
CDR3 DNA: TGCGCCAGCAGTGAAACGGGAGGGACCTACGAGCAGTACTTC; CDR3 protein: CASSETGGTYEQYF; J gene: TRBJ2-7; V gene: TRBV10-2; D gene: TRBD2; clone size: .
CDR3 DNA: TGTGCCCCGGGTGGGCTAGCGGGTTTCGAGCAGTACTTC; CDR3 protein: CAPGGLAGFEQYF; J gene: TRBJ2-7; V gene: TRBV6-4; D gene: TRBD2; clone size: .
CDR3 DNA: TGTGCCAGCAGCCTGCGGGCGGGAGCCTACAATGAGCAGTTCTTC; CDR3 protein: CASSLRAGAYNEQFF; J gene: TRBJ2-1; V gene: TRBV5-4; D gene: TRBD2; clone size: .
CDR3 DNA: TGTGCCAGCAGCTTAGGACTGGGACAGGGGCAAGAGACCCAGTACTTC; CDR3 protein: CASSLGLGQGQETQYF; J gene: TRBJ2-5; V gene: TRBV7-2; D gene: TRBD1; clone size: .
CDR3 DNA: TGTGCCAGCACCCCAGGGACGGCTAACTATGGCTACACCTTC; CDR3 protein: CASTPGTANYGYTF; J gene: TRBJ1-2; V gene: TRBV6-6; D gene: .; clone size: .
CDR3 DNA: TGTGCCAGCATTCGAGCGGGAGGGGGTATTTGGACCGGGGAGCTGTTTTTT; CDR3 protein: CASIRAGGGIWTGELFF; J gene: TRBJ2-2; V gene: TRBV28; D gene: TRBD2; clone size: .
CDR3 DNA: TGTGCCAGCAGTTACGAGAAAGGACAGGGGACCTACGAGCAGTACTTC; CDR3 protein: CASSYEKGQGTYEQYF; J gene: TRBJ2-7; V gene: TRBV6-5; D gene: TRBD1; clone size: .
CDR3 DNA: TGTGCCAGCAGTGAAGCGGCCGGGGATAGGGAGACCCAGTACTTC; CDR3 protein: CASSEAAGDRETQYF; J gene: TRBJ2-5; V gene: TRBV25-1; D gene: .; clone size: .
CDR3 DNA: TGCGCCAGCAGCCGAGGGACAGGGGTAAACTACGAGCAGTACTTC; CDR3 protein: CASSRGTGVNYEQYF; J gene: TRBJ2-7; V gene: TRBV4-1; D gene: TRBD1; clone size: .
CDR3 DNA: TGTGCCAGCAGTTTATACGGTAGCGGGAGACAGGATACGCAGTATTTT; CDR3 protein: CASSLYGSGRQDTQYF; J gene: TRBJ2-3; V gene: TRBV27; D gene: TRBD2; clone size: .
CDR3 DNA: TGTGCCAGCAGCCGAGGCTTCGGGGACACAGATACGCAGTATTTT; CDR3 protein: CASSRGFGDTDTQYF; J gene: TRBJ2-3; V gene: TRBV9; D gene: .; clone size: .
CDR3 DNA: TGTGCCAGCAGCTCGGGACTAGCGGGGTCCCAAGAGACCCAGTACTTC; CDR3 protein: CASSSGLAGSQETQYF; J gene: TRBJ2-5; V gene: TRBV11-2; D gene: TRBD2; clone size: .